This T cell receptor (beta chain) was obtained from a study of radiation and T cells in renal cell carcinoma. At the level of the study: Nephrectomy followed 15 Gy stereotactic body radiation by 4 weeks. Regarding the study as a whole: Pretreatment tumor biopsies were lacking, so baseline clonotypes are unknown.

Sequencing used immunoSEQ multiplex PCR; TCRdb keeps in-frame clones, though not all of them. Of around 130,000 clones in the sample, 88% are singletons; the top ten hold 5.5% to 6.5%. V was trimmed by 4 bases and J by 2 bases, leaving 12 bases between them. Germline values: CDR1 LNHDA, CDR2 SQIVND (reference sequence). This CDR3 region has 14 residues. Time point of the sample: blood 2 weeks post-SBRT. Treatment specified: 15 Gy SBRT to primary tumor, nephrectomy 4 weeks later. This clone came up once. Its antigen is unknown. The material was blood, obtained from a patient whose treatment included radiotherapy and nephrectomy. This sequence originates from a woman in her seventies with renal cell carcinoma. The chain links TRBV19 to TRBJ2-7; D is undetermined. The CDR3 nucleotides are TGTGCCAGTAGTAAAACCCAGGCCACCTACGAGCAGTACTTC. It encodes CASSKTQATYEQYF.